These T cell receptor beta chains were read from a single sample in a study of radiotherapy plus CTLA-4 blockade in lung cancer. Profiling relied on immunoSEQ multiplex PCR, and the TCRdb table lists in-frame clones only, not all of them. The sample consists of roughly 50,000 clones, just under 85% of them appearing once. Specimen: peripheral blood, collected from a patient treated with radiotherapy plus ipilimumab. Source of these receptors: a human donor with non-small cell lung cancer whose response to radiotherapy plus ipilimumab could not be evaluated. CDR3s include the opening cysteine and the closing phenylalanine or tryptophan. D genes are given only for firm matches. Rows give clone size only sometimes, using once, few, many, or a class for an expanded clone.

v_gene: TRBV18
abundance: NA
j_gene: TRBJ2-5
d_gene: NA
CDR3nt: TGTGCCAGCTCACCGTTTTTAGACAGATATGAGACCCAGTACTTC
CDR3aa: CASSPFLDRYETQYF

v_gene: TRBV28
abundance: NA
j_gene: TRBJ2-7
d_gene: NA
CDR3nt: TGTGCCAGCAAACCACAGTCGGGGTACTACGAGCAGTACTTC
CDR3aa: CASKPQSGYYEQYF

v_gene: TRBV28
abundance: NA
j_gene: TRBJ2-3
d_gene: TRBD1
CDR3nt: TGTGCCAGCAGTCAGACAGGGACCCGCACAGATACGCAGTATTTT
CDR3aa: CASSQTGTRTDTQYF

v_gene: TRBV27
abundance: NA
j_gene: TRBJ2-7
d_gene: TRBD1
CDR3nt: TGTGCCAGCAGTCCCGGGACAGTTTCCTACGAGCAGTACTTC
CDR3aa: CASSPGTVSYEQYF

v_gene: TRBV2
abundance: NA
j_gene: TRBJ2-7
d_gene: TRBD1
CDR3nt: TGTGCCAGCAGTGCCGGGACAGGGATTACCGAGCAGTACTTC
CDR3aa: CASSAGTGITEQYF

v_gene: TRBV2
abundance: NA
j_gene: TRBJ1-2
d_gene: NA
CDR3nt: TGTGCCAGCAGCGGTCGGCAGGGGAACTATGGCTACACCTTC
CDR3aa: CASSGRQGNYGYTF

v_gene: TRBV7-2
abundance: NA
j_gene: TRBJ1-2
d_gene: NA
CDR3nt: TGTGCCAGCAGCTTAGGGCAGGGCGGCAACTATGGCTACACCTTC
CDR3aa: CASSLGQGGNYGYTF

v_gene: TRBV7-9
abundance: NA
j_gene: TRBJ1-1
d_gene: NA
CDR3nt: TGTGCCAGCAGCTCCAGGGGTTCCATGAACACTGAAGCTTTCTTT
CDR3aa: CASSSRGSMNTEAFF

v_gene: TRBV29-1
abundance: NA
j_gene: TRBJ2-7
d_gene: NA
CDR3nt: TGCAGCGTTCGGACAGCTCTACTCTCCTACGAGCAGTACTTC
CDR3aa: CSVRTALLSYEQYF

v_gene: TRBV30
abundance: NA
j_gene: TRBJ2-7
d_gene: NA
CDR3nt: TGTGCCTGGAGCCCTAGCTCGTACGAGCAGTACTTC
CDR3aa: CAWSPSSYEQYF

v_gene: TRBV29-1
abundance: few
j_gene: TRBJ1-2
d_gene: NA
CDR3nt: TGCAGCGTGTCCCCCCGTTTGTGGGAGGGCTATGGCTACACCTTC
CDR3aa: CSVSPRLWEGYGYTF

v_gene: TRBV13
abundance: NA
j_gene: TRBJ1-1
d_gene: NA
CDR3nt: TGTGCCAGCAGCATACGGGGGGGCTTGGGCATGAACACTGAAGCTTTCTTT
CDR3aa: CASSIRGGLGMNTEAFF

v_gene: TRBV28
abundance: NA
j_gene: TRBJ2-7
d_gene: NA
CDR3nt: TGTGCCAGCAGTTTAACTCTTTCCTACGAGCAGTACTTC
CDR3aa: CASSLTLSYEQYF

v_gene: TRBV6-1
abundance: NA
j_gene: TRBJ2-7
d_gene: TRBD2
CDR3nt: TGTGCCAGCAGGTTATGGGGTCGGGAGGGCGAGCAGTACTTC
CDR3aa: CASRLWGREGEQYF

v_gene: TRBV18
abundance: NA
j_gene: TRBJ2-7
d_gene: TRBD1
CDR3nt: TGTGCCAGCTTCCCGGGACAGGGTCTTTCCTACGAGCAGTACTTC
CDR3aa: CASFPGQGLSYEQYF

v_gene: TRBV2
abundance: NA
j_gene: TRBJ2-2
d_gene: TRBD1
CDR3nt: TGTGCCAACAGAGGGACAGGGGTAACCGGGGAGCTGTTTTTT
CDR3aa: CANRGTGVTGELFF

v_gene: TRBV7-9
abundance: once
j_gene: TRBJ2-6
d_gene: TRBD1
CDR3nt: TGTGCCAGCAGCTTAGATCTACGACGACAGGGGGCCGGGGCCAACGTCCTGACTTTC
CDR3aa: CASSLDLRRQGAGANVLTF

v_gene: TRBV28
abundance: NA
j_gene: TRBJ1-5
d_gene: TRBD1
CDR3nt: TGTGCCAGCAGTACACAGGGGGCTCTGAGGCAGCCCCAGCATTTT
CDR3aa: CASSTQGALRQPQHF

v_gene: TRBV20-1
abundance: NA
j_gene: TRBJ2-7
d_gene: NA
CDR3nt: TGCAGTGCTAGAGACAGCTACGAGCAGTACTTC
CDR3aa: CSARDSYEQYF

v_gene: TRBV29-1
abundance: NA
j_gene: TRBJ2-3
d_gene: NA
CDR3nt: TGCAGCGTAGGCCGGGACACCTTTTATACGCAGTATTTT
CDR3aa: CSVGRDTFYTQYF

v_gene: TRBV15
abundance: once
j_gene: TRBJ2-1
d_gene: NA
CDR3nt: TGTGCCACCAGCAGAGATGAGTACAATGAGCAGTTCTTC
CDR3aa: CATSRDEYNEQFF

v_gene: TRBV11-2
abundance: NA
j_gene: TRBJ1-2
d_gene: NA
CDR3nt: TGTGCCAGCAGCTTAGGAGGTGGCAGGAGGGTAAACTATGGCTACACCTTC
CDR3aa: CASSLGGGRRVNYGYTF

v_gene: TRBV2
abundance: NA
j_gene: TRBJ1-1
d_gene: NA
CDR3nt: TGTGCCAGCACTCCAGGAGGCACTGAAGCTTTCTTT
CDR3aa: CASTPGGTEAFF

v_gene: TRBV2
abundance: NA
j_gene: TRBJ2-1
d_gene: NA
CDR3nt: TGTGCCAGCAGTGAAGTGTCTTACAATGAGCAGTTCTTC
CDR3aa: CASSEVSYNEQFF

v_gene: TRBV28
abundance: NA
j_gene: TRBJ2-1
d_gene: TRBD1
CDR3nt: TGTGCCAGCAGTTTATTCAGGACAGGCGCCTCCTACAATGAGCAGTTCTTC
CDR3aa: CASSLFRTGASYNEQFF

v_gene: TRBV4-3
abundance: NA
j_gene: TRBJ2-1
d_gene: TRBD2
CDR3nt: TGCGCCAGCAGCTTCGGACTAGCGGGAGTCAATGAGCAGTTCTTC
CDR3aa: CASSFGLAGVNEQFF

v_gene: TRBV10-3
abundance: NA
j_gene: TRBJ2-2
d_gene: NA
CDR3nt: TGTGCCGTTCAGGGGCGCACCGGGGAGCTGTTTTTT
CDR3aa: CAVQGRTGELFF

v_gene: TRBV4-3
abundance: NA
j_gene: TRBJ2-1
d_gene: NA
CDR3nt: TGCGCCAGCAGCCAAGAGGGGGGCAGGGGGACCTTCAATGAGCAGTTCTTC
CDR3aa: CASSQEGGRGTFNEQFF

v_gene: TRBV29-1
abundance: NA
j_gene: TRBJ1-2
d_gene: TRBD1
CDR3nt: TGCAGCGGATTTACCGGGACAGACTATGGCTACACCTTC
CDR3aa: CSGFTGTDYGYTF

v_gene: TRBV18
abundance: NA
j_gene: TRBJ2-7
d_gene: NA
CDR3nt: TGTGCCAGCTCACCAAATCCTGGCCCGACCTACGAGCAGTACTTC
CDR3aa: CASSPNPGPTYEQYF

v_gene: TRBV25-1
abundance: NA
j_gene: TRBJ2-1
d_gene: NA
CDR3nt: TGTGCCAGCAGTGGGATCGGGGATCCGCGGGGCAATGAGCAGTTCTTC
CDR3aa: CASSGIGDPRGNEQFF

v_gene: TRBV9
abundance: NA
j_gene: TRBJ2-7
d_gene: NA
CDR3nt: TGTGCCAGCAGCTCGGTCCAGGGCGAGCAGTACTTC
CDR3aa: CASSSVQGEQYF

v_gene: TRBV18
abundance: NA
j_gene: TRBJ2-1
d_gene: NA
CDR3nt: TGTGCCAGCTCACGAACTGTAGCGGCAGACAATGAGCAGTTCTTC
CDR3aa: CASSRTVAADNEQFF

v_gene: TRBV7-3
abundance: NA
j_gene: TRBJ2-1
d_gene: TRBD2
CDR3nt: TGTGCCAGCAGCCCCGGGACTAGCGGGAGACAGTTCTTC
CDR3aa: CASSPGTSGRQFF

v_gene: TRBV28
abundance: NA
j_gene: TRBJ2-5
d_gene: TRBD2
CDR3nt: TGTGCCACCGACAGAGAGACTAGCGGGATTGCGCACCAAGAGACCCAGTACTTC
CDR3aa: CATDRETSGIAHQETQYF

v_gene: TRBV6-5
abundance: NA
j_gene: TRBJ1-1
d_gene: NA
CDR3nt: TGTGCCAGCAGTTACTCTCCGGGGGGCTTTGCTGAAGCTTTCTTT
CDR3aa: CASSYSPGGFAEAFF

v_gene: TRBV6-6
abundance: few
j_gene: TRBJ2-7
d_gene: TRBD2
CDR3nt: TGTGCCAGCAGTTTCTGGGACTACCTAAGCTCCTACGAGCAGTACTTC
CDR3aa: CASSFWDYLSSYEQYF

v_gene: TRBV4-3
abundance: NA
j_gene: TRBJ1-4
d_gene: NA
CDR3nt: TGCGCCAGCAGCCAATGGGAGGCAGCAACTAATGAAAAACTGTTTTTT
CDR3aa: CASSQWEAATNEKLFF

v_gene: TRBV6-5
abundance: NA
j_gene: TRBJ2-3
d_gene: TRBD2
CDR3nt: TGTGCCAGCAGGTTCCGGGCGGGAGCTCTAGATACGCAGTATTTT
CDR3aa: CASRFRAGALDTQYF

v_gene: TRBV6-6
abundance: few
j_gene: TRBJ2-1
d_gene: TRBD2
CDR3nt: TGTGCCAGCAGCCAGTTGACTAGCGGCAATGAGCAGTTCTTC
CDR3aa: CASSQLTSGNEQFF

v_gene: TRBV4-1
abundance: NA
j_gene: TRBJ1-1
d_gene: NA
CDR3nt: TGCGCCAGCAGCGATACAGGGAACACTGAAGCTTTCTTT
CDR3aa: CASSDTGNTEAFF

v_gene: TRBV9
abundance: NA
j_gene: TRBJ2-2
d_gene: NA
CDR3nt: TGTGCCAGCAGCGTAAACCAGGTCGGCACCGGGGAGCTGTTTTTT
CDR3aa: CASSVNQVGTGELFF

v_gene: TRBV19
abundance: once
j_gene: TRBJ2-3
d_gene: NA
CDR3nt: TGTGCCAGTAGTATAGCAGGGGACACAGATACGCAGTATTTT
CDR3aa: CASSIAGDTDTQYF

v_gene: TRBV19
abundance: NA
j_gene: TRBJ2-4
d_gene: TRBD1
CDR3nt: TGTGCCAGTAGTCCGATCGACAGGGACCGTGGCATTCAGTACTTC
CDR3aa: CASSPIDRDRGIQYF

v_gene: TRBV29-1
abundance: NA
j_gene: TRBJ2-1
d_gene: TRBD2
CDR3nt: TGCAGCGTCACCGACGGGGGGCTAGCGGGAGTGTCCTACAATGAGCAGTTCTTC
CDR3aa: CSVTDGGLAGVSYNEQFF

v_gene: TRBV7-3
abundance: NA
j_gene: TRBJ2-1
d_gene: NA
CDR3nt: TGTGCCAGCAGCCTCACCCGGGAAGGGTACAATGAGCAGTTCTTC
CDR3aa: CASSLTREGYNEQFF

v_gene: TRBV18
abundance: NA
j_gene: TRBJ2-1
d_gene: NA
CDR3nt: TGTGCCAGCTCACCACAGGGGTCGAGCTATGAGCAGTTCTTC
CDR3aa: CASSPQGSSYEQFF

v_gene: TRBV19
abundance: NA
j_gene: TRBJ1-5
d_gene: TRBD1
CDR3nt: TGTGCCAGTAGTAAGGGACAGATTTCCAATCAGCCCCAGCATTTT
CDR3aa: CASSKGQISNQPQHF

v_gene: TRBV28
abundance: NA
j_gene: TRBJ1-2
d_gene: NA
CDR3nt: TGTGCCAGCAGTTTAATTGGGACTGCGGGCTACACCTTC
CDR3aa: CASSLIGTAGYTF

v_gene: TRBV19
abundance: NA
j_gene: TRBJ2-5
d_gene: TRBD2
CDR3nt: TGTGCCAGTAGTAGCCGACTAGCTCCCATGGGGGAGCAGTACTTC
CDR3aa: CASSSRLAPMGEQYF

v_gene: TRBV9
abundance: NA
j_gene: TRBJ2-3
d_gene: TRBD2
CDR3nt: TGTGCCAGCGGCACTAGCGGGACGACAGATACGCAGTATTTT
CDR3aa: CASGTSGTTDTQYF

v_gene: TRBV7-9
abundance: NA
j_gene: TRBJ1-1
d_gene: NA
CDR3nt: TGTGCCAGCAGCCAAGCATCAATTAGACAGAAAGGAGCTTTCTTT
CDR3aa: CASSQASIRQKGAFF

v_gene: TRBV9
abundance: NA
j_gene: TRBJ2-2
d_gene: NA
CDR3nt: TGTGCCAGCAGCGTAGGGGGACGGCCAGGGGCCGGGGAGCTGTTTTTT
CDR3aa: CASSVGGRPGAGELFF

v_gene: TRBV9
abundance: once
j_gene: TRBJ2-2
d_gene: NA
CDR3nt: TGTGCCAGCAGCGTAGCTGCTACGTCTAGTAAGGTCGGGGAGCTGTTTTTT
CDR3aa: CASSVAATSSKVGELFF

v_gene: TRBV19
abundance: few
j_gene: TRBJ1-1
d_gene: TRBD1
CDR3nt: TGTGCCAGTAGTAGAGGACAGGGAATCACTGAAGCTTTCTTT
CDR3aa: CASSRGQGITEAFF

v_gene: TRBV9
abundance: NA
j_gene: TRBJ1-2
d_gene: TRBD1
CDR3nt: TGTGCCAGCAGCCCCCGGGACAGGGGCGGCTATGGCTACACCTTC
CDR3aa: CASSPRDRGGYGYTF

v_gene: TRBV14
abundance: NA
j_gene: TRBJ2-5
d_gene: NA
CDR3nt: TGTGCCAGCAGCCAAGAACCCTCGAACAGGAACCAAGAGACCCAGTACTTC
CDR3aa: CASSQEPSNRNQETQYF

v_gene: TRBV4-3
abundance: NA
j_gene: TRBJ2-3
d_gene: TRBD1
CDR3nt: TGCGCCAGCAGCCAAGGGGACAGGGGGATAACAGATACGCAGTATTTT
CDR3aa: CASSQGDRGITDTQYF

v_gene: TRBV4-1
abundance: NA
j_gene: TRBJ1-5
d_gene: TRBD1
CDR3nt: TGCGCCAGCAGCCATCAGGGGGCGGGCAATCAGCCCCAGCATTTT
CDR3aa: CASSHQGAGNQPQHF

v_gene: TRBV27
abundance: NA
j_gene: TRBJ2-7
d_gene: NA
CDR3nt: TGTGCCAGCAGTTTATCTATGAGCGCCTCGTCCTACGAGCAGTACTTC
CDR3aa: CASSLSMSASSYEQYF